The clone carrying this T cell receptor beta chain was observed a single time. The junction differs from germline at one of its ends, possibly a read error. From germline, CDR1 is SGHKS and CDR2 YYEKEE (reference sequence). The CDR3 has 13 residues. These data belong to a study of blood T cell repertoires in COVID-19. Whole-study context: The samples span acute and convalescent COVID-19 from the United States, Italy and Spain. Sources were T cells, B-cell-depleted T cells, or PBMCs; the material itself was cDNA or gDNA.

Per the original methods: Amplification with reference gene primers provided the estimates of nucleated cell counts. The protocol was immunoSEQ multiplex PCR, while the TCRdb copy is restricted to in-frame clones and leaves out a portion. The V and J calls and clone size come from that table; D and trimming were worked out from the DNA. Here the sample spans 150,000 or so clones, approximately 80% being singletons. The chain links TRBV5-5 to TRBJ2-5, with D unclear. The source of this sequence is a woman aged 55 to 70 with acute or convalescent COVID-19. The source material was peripheral blood. The CDR3 sequence is CASSPGFEEAQYF. Written as DNA, the CDR3 is TGTGCCAGCAGCCCCGGGTTCGAAGAGGCCCAGTACTTC.